This T cell receptor beta chain was identified in a study of tumor-infiltrating lymphocytes in localized non-small cell lung cancer. Study information: Patients included smokers and never-smokers with various histologies, some sampled after neoadjuvant chemotherapy. Overall study results and limits: IM1 and IM2 tumors showed no difference in T-cell fraction. Higher tumor T cell infiltration than in uninvolved lung was supported by TCRbeta sequencing. Available tissue quantity limited TCR sequencing to a patient subset.

On this clone: Its antigen is undetermined.

CDR3 length: 15 amino acids. In germline, CDR1 is SEHNR, CDR2 FQNEAQ (reference sequence). V shed 5 bases and J 8 bases; nucleotides not matched to a gene: 8. The method was immunoSEQ multiplex PCR; TCRdb's version includes in-frame clones alone and lacks a portion of them. The sample gives several thousand clones, around 82% of which show up once; 7.5% to 10% is in the top ten. Sequenced: uninvolved lung tissue not adjacent to the tumor. The rearrangement links TRBV7-9 to TRBJ1-4; the match to TRBD1 covers 10 bases. The clonotype originates from a human donor with non-small cell lung cancer. CDR3 sequence: CASSPSTGGNEKLFF. CDR3 sequence (DNA): TGTGCCAGCAGCCCTTCGACAGGGGGCAACGAAAAACTGTTTTTT. Supplemented by reference TRBV7-9 and TRBJ1-4, the full variable domain reads DTGVSQNPRHKITKRGQNVTFRCDPISEHNRLYWYRQTLGQGPEFLTYFQNEAQLEKSRLLSDRFSAERPKGSFSTLEIQRTEQGDSAMYLCASSPSTGGNEKLFFGSGTQLSVL.